This T cell receptor beta chain comes out of a study of OX40 agonist ivuxolimab in advanced cancers. Study details: Earlier anti-PD-1, anti-PD-L1 or anti-CTLA-4 therapy was permitted; 30% to 50% had received some. General study findings and limits: Within 6 weeks, CD4+ and CD8+ blood T cells expanded clonally at 0.1 to 3.0 mg/kg.

As for this clone: Its antigen is as yet unknown.

V shed 5 bases and J shed 4 bases, with 12 bases lying between them. CDR1 MDHEN and CDR2 SYDVKM come from the germline V gene. This CDR3 contains 13 residues. Some clones are missing from TCRdb's copy, which holds only in-frame ones; the method was immunoSEQ multiplex PCR. The sample carries 60,000 or so clones, 92% recorded once. The chain has TRBV28 and TRBJ2-7; D is ambiguous. The sequence was collected from an adult with an advanced solid tumor such as melanoma, head and neck, liver or kidney cancer. The sequenced sample was CD4+ or CD8+ T cells sorted from blood, obtained in a trial of the OX40 agonist ivuxolimab. The CDR3 loop is CASSGPATYEQYF. DNA for the CDR3: TGTGCCAGCAGTGGCCCCGCTACTTACGAGCAGTACTTC.